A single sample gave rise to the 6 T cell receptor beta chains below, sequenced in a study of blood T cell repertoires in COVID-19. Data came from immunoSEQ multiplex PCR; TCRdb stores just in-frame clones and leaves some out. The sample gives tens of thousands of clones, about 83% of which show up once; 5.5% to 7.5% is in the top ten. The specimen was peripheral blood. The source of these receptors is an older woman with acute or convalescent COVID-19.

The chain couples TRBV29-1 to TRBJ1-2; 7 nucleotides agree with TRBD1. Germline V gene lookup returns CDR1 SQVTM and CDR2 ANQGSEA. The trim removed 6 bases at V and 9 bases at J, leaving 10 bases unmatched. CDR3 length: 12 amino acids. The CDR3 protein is CSVHTRQGSYTF. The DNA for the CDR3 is TGCAGCGTCCATACCCGACAGGGAAGCTACACCTTC.

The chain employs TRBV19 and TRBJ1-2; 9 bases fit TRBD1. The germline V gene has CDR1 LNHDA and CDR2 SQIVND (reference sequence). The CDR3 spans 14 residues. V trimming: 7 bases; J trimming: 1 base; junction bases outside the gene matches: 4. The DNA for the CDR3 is TGTGCCAGTACTCCGACAGGGGGTAACTATGGCTACACCTTC. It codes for CASTPTGGNYGYTF. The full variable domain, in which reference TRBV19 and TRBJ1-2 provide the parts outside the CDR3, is DGGITQSPKYLFRKEGQNVTLSCEQNLNHDAMYWYRQDPGQGLRLIYYSQIVNDFQKGDIAEGYSVSREKKESFPLTVTSAQKNPTAFYLCASTPTGGNYGYTFGSGTRLTVV.

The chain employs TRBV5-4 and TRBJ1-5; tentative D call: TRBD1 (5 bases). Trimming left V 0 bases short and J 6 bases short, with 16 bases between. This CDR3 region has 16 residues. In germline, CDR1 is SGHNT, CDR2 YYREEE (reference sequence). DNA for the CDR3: TGTGCCAGCAGCTTGGAGGGCGGGGGATATGGTCAGCCCCAGCATTTT. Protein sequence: CASSLEGGGYGQPQHF.

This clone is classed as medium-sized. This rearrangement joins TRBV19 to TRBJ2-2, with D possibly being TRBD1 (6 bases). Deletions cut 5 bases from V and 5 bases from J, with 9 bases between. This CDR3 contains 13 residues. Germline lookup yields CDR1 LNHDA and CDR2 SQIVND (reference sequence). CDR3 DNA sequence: TGTGCCAGTAGTCAACAGGGTACCGGGGAGCTGTTTTTT. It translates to CASSQQGTGELFF.

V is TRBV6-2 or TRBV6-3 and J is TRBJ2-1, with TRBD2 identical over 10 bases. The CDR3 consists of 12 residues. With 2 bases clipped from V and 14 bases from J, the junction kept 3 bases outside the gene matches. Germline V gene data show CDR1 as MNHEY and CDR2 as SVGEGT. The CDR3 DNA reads TGTGCCAGCAGTTACCAGCGGGGGGGCAAGTTCTTC. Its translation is CASSYQRGGKFF.

Written as DNA, the CDR3 is TGTGCCAGCAGCTTCGGAGGTATGACGACAGATACGCAGTATTTT. It yields the protein CASSFGGMTTDTQYF. The chain couples TRBV7-3 to TRBJ2-3; weak D call: TRBD2 (5 bases). The CDR3 is made up of 15 amino acids. From germline, CDR1 is SGHTA and CDR2 FQGTGA. Trimming stripped 3 bases from V and 3 bases from J, with 13 bases between.